Shown below are 6 T cell receptor beta chains from a single sample sequenced in a study of regulatory T cells in long-lasting Graves disease (dated by TCRdb to about 2021). Read against the paper, the sample's time point label means: newly diagnosed GD, antithyroid drugs for less than 3 months. For both TCR sequencing and RNA sequencing, RNA was extracted from PBMCs using TRIzol. Libraries were prepared through multiplex PCR. The reads were generated on an Illumina HiSeq 4000. CDR3 regions were amplified by Arm-PCR with iRepertoire HTBI primers to construct TCR beta libraries. The raw public reads went through TCRdb reprocessing: fastp at Q25, MiXCR clone calling, in-frame beta chains kept. Every distinct CDR3 protein forms one entry, paired with its most common genes and DNA. For this sample there are some 560,000 distinct CDR3 sequences; approximately 16% appear just once. 20% to 30% of the sample is in the top ten clones.

In addition, the sample was reused for a study of T cells in Graves' hyperthyroidism and ophthalmopathy.

Sequenced here: peripheral blood mononuclear cells (PBMCs), sampled at new diagnosis, from a patient treated with antithyroid drugs. These receptors originate from a woman aged 35-65 years with Graves disease. Donor details come from another sample of the same person, matched by shared clones.

On this clonotype itself: This may be a read error, as it is one base from a much larger clone. The chain uses TRBV10-1 and TRBJ1-2; D is uncertain. CDR1 and CDR2 from the germline V gene are WNHNN and SYGVQD (reference sequence). V was clipped by 2 bases and J by 7 bases, with 17 bases between them. The CDR3 has 15 residues. CDR3 loop: CASSELPEDLGGYTF. The CDR3 DNA reads TGCGCCAGCAGTGAGCTCCCCGAAGATCTGGGTGGCTACACCTTC.

This clonotype was counted many times. The chain combines TRBV20-1 with TRBJ2-5, with TRBD2 identical over 12 bases. The V segment lost 1 base and the J segment 5 bases; nucleotides outside the gene matches: 8. Germline V gene lookup returns CDR1 DFQATT and CDR2 SNEGSKA (reference sequence). The CDR3 runs 16 residues. As DNA, the CDR3 is TGCAGTGCTAGAGCCCTAGCGGGGGGGCGAGGGGAGACCCAGTACTTC. Translating gives CSARALAGGRGETQYF.

This chain connects TRBV27 to TRBJ1-3; possibly TRBD1 for D (5 bases). CDR3 size: 16 residues. The germline V and J ends were trimmed by 5 bases and 1 base, with 15 bases remaining between them. Germline lookup yields CDR1 MNHEY and CDR2 SMNVEV (reference sequence). The DNA for the CDR3 is TGTGCCAGCAGTCCCCTCGGGGCTGGATCTGGAAACACCATATATTTT. Its protein product is CASSPLGAGSGNTIYF.

This clonotype was observed a handful of times. The V and J genes are TRBV7-9 and TRBJ2-5, with D possibly matching TRBD1 (6 bases). Germline assignment: CDR1 SEHNR and CDR2 FQNEAQ (reference sequence). The CDR3 runs to 16 residues. Trimming took 2 bases from V and 1 from J, leaving 14 bases between them. The CDR3 coding sequence is TGTGCCAGCAGCTTAACCGGGACAAACCTCCAAGAGACCCAGTACTTC. It encodes CASSLTGTNLQETQYF.

This clonotype has ten or more counts. V usage is TRBV18 and J usage is TRBJ2-2, with D possibly matching TRBD1 (5 bases). The germline CDR1 and CDR2 sequences are KGHSH and LQKENI. The V end was cut by 1 base, the J end by 1 base, with 7 bases between. The CDR3 covers 15 residues. As DNA, the CDR3 is TGTGCCAGCTCACCACTCGGACAGAACACCGGGGAGCTGTTTTTT. Translating it yields CASSPLGQNTGELFF.

This chain joins TRBV9 and TRBJ2-1; 11 bases match TRBD2. CDR1 is SGDLS, CDR2 YYNGEE, per germline. The CDR3 has 15 residues. V was pared by 4 bases and J by 9 bases, with 9 bases of the junction left unmatched. CDR3 sequence: CASSLGGLAGGEQFF. As DNA, the CDR3 is TGTGCCAGCAGCCTCGGAGGGCTAGCGGGGGGTGAGCAGTTCTTC. The variable domain in full, with the rest retrieved from reference TRBV9 and TRBJ2-1, is DSGVTQTPKHLITATGQRVTLRCSPRSGDLSVYWYQQSLDQGLQFLIQYYNGEERAKGNILERFSAQQFPDLHSELNLSSLELGDSALYFCASSLGGLAGGEQFFGPGTRLTVL.